One and the same sample provided the 5 T cell receptor beta chains below, sequenced in a study of cytomegalovirus exposure and HLA in healthy donors. The PCR contained 60 Vbeta and 13 Jbeta primers. Generated by immunoSEQ multiplex PCR, the TCRdb table keeps only in-frame clones and is missing some. Here the sample spans under 200,000 clones, about 70% being singletons. Input material: PBMCs. The receptors stem from a woman in her 30s in good health and CMV-seronegative.

The rearrangement links TRBV19 to TRBJ1-6, with D unclear. The germline V and J ends were trimmed by 5 bases and 9 bases, with 17 bases remaining between them. The CDR3 spans 15 residues. The V gene's germline CDR1 is LNHDA and CDR2 SQIVND (reference sequence). This chain's CDR3 is CASSPRTGSSSPLHF. In nucleotides, the CDR3 is TGTGCCAGTAGTCCACGGACGGGGTCGAGTTCACCCCTCCACTTT. The full variable domain, in which reference TRBV19 and TRBJ1-6 provide the parts outside the CDR3, is DGGITQSPKYLFRKEGQNVTLSCEQNLNHDAMYWYRQDPGQGLRLIYYSQIVNDFQKGDIAEGYSVSREKKESFPLTVTSAQKNPTAFYLCASSPRTGSSSPLHFGNGTRLTVT.

The chain links TRBV29-1 to TRBJ2-1; no firm D call. Per germline, CDR1 SQVTM and CDR2 ANQGSEA. There are 14 residues in the CDR3. V lost 7 bases and J lost 0, with 13 bases in between. The CDR3 sequence is CSAGGTSSYNEQFF. CDR3 nucleotide sequence: TGCAGCGCTGGCGGCACAAGCTCCTACAATGAGCAGTTCTTC.

The chain joins TRBV4-1 to TRBJ1-1, with 7 bases aligning to TRBD1. Germline V gene sequence: CDR1 MGHRA, CDR2 YSYEKL. V dropped 2 bases and J dropped 0; count of bases not matched to a gene: 3. The length of the CDR3 is 15 residues. This CDR3 reads CASSQPGQMNTEAFF. The CDR3 DNA reads as TGCGCCAGCAGCCAACCGGGACAGATGAACACTGAAGCTTTCTTT.

The chain carries TRBV5-1 and TRBJ1-2, with 10 bases identical to TRBD1. Trimming cost V 4 bases and J 8 bases; bases outside gene matches: 5. Germline V gives CDR1 SGHRS, CDR2 YFSETQ. This CDR3 has 13 residues. The CDR3 DNA follows: TGCGCCAGCAGCCGACAGGGGGCGGGAGGCTACACCTTC. Translated: CASSRQGAGGYTF.

This clone came up once. The chain is built from TRBV5-6 and TRBJ1-2; TRBD1 might be the D (5 bases). V dropped 7 bases and J dropped 8 bases, with 24 bases sitting between them. Germline CDR1 SGHDT, CDR2 YYEEEE. The CDR3 extends over 15 amino acids. DNA of the CDR3: TGTGCCAGCGCCCCGGGGGGAGCCTATGGGATAGGCTACACCTTC. This sequence encodes CASAPGGAYGIGYTF.